This T cell receptor beta chain was obtained from a study of radiotherapy plus CTLA-4 blockade in lung cancer listed by TCRdb under 2018. About the investigation overall: Objective responses were observed in 18% of enrolled patients, and disease control was achieved in 31%. The full study reports these points: After treatment with radiotherapy and ipilimumab, TCR clones that originated in tumors expanded in peripheral blood. Increased serum interferon-beta after radiation, together with early dynamic changes in blood T cell clones, were reported to be the strongest predictors of response.

Receptors were amplified or captured by the immunoSEQ multiplex PCR assay. TCRdb obtained this table from immuneACCESS and retained in-frame rearrangements with V and J assigned. These tables miss some clones; where compared with another copy, unresolved V genes account for less than half of the shortfall, and the remainder is unexplained. The sample includes about 56,000 clones, with 65% to 80% observed a single time. The top ten constitute approximately 16% of the sample. The CDR3 contains 13 residues, cysteine and phenylalanine counted. CDR3 DNA is the only sequence kept; it has 39 bases, read in frame from the first base. V is pared back by 5 bases and J by 7 bases, with 12 bases lying between the germline termini. CDR1 and CDR2, looked up from the germline V gene, are SGDLS and YYNGEE. In regard to this clone: Its cognate antigen has yet to be identified. No base qualities exist here, and no much larger clone lies one base off it.

The study tested focal radiation therapy combined with CTLA-4 blockade (ipilimumab) in patients with chemo-refractory metastatic non-small-cell lung cancer. The sample was peripheral blood, taken from a patient treated with radiotherapy plus ipilimumab. The sequence links TRBV9 to TRBJ2-2, with a weak D call of TRBD2 (5 bases match). This sequence was found in a human donor with non-small cell lung cancer who had a complete response to radiotherapy plus ipilimumab. The DNA sequence is as follows: TGTGCCAGCAGTACATCTGCGGGCGGGGAGCTGTTTTTT. Its translation is CASSTSAGGELFF.